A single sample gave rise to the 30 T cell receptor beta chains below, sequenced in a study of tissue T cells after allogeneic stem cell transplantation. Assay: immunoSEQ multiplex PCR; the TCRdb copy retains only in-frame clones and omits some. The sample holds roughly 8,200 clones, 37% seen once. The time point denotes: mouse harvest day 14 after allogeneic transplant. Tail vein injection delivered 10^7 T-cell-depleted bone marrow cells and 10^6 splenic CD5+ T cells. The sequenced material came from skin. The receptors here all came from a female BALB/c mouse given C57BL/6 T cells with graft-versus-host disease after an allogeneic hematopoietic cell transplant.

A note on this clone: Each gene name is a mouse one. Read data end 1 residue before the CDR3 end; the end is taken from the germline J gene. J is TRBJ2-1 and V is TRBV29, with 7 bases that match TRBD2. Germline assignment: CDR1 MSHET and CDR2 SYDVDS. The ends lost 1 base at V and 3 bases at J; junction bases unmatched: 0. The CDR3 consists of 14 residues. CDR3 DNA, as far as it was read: TGTGCTAGCAGTTTATTGGGGGGCTATGCTGAGCAGTTC. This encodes CASSLLGGYAEQF. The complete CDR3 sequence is CASSLLGGYAEQFF.

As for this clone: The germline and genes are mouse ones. CDR3 DNA (partial): TGTGCTAGCAGCCTACAAAAAAACACCTTGTAC. This encodes CASSLQKNTLY. The entire CDR3 sequence reads CASSLQKNTLYF. This chain joins TRBV29 and TRBJ2-4, with unresolved D. Read sequence stops 1 residue before the CDR3 end, and the germline J gene provides the missing end. In germline, CDR1 is MSHET, CDR2 SYDVDS. This CDR3 comprises 12 residues. V gave up 6 bases and J gave up 4 bases, with 8 bases separating them.

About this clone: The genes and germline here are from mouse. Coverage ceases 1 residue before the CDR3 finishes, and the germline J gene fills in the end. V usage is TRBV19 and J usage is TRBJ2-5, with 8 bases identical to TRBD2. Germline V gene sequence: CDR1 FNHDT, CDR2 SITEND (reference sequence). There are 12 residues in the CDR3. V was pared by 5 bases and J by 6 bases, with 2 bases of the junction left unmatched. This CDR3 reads CASRGGRDTQYF. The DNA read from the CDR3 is TGTGCCAGCAGGGGGGGGCGCGACACCCAGTAC.

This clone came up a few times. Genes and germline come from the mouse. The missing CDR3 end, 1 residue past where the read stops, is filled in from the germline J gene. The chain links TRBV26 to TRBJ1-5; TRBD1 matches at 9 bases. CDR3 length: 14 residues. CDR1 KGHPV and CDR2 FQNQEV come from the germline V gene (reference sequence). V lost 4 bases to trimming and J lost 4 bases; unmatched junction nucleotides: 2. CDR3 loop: CASSPGTGNQAPLF. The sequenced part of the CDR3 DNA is TGTGCCAGCAGTCCGGGGACAGGGAACCAGGCTCCGCTT.

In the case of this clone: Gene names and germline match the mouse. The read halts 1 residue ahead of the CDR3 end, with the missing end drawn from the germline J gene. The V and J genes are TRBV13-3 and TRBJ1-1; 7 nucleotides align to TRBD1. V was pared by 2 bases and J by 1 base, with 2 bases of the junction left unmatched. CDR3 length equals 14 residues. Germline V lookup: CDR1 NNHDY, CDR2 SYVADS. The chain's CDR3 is CASSEQGRNTEVFF. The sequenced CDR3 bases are TGTGCCAGCAGTGAACAGGGGAGGAACACAGAAGTCTTC.

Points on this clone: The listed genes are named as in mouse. CDR3: CASSQEGTGGWAEQFF. The covered CDR3 bases are TGTGCCAGCAGCCAAGAGGGGACAGGGGGCTGGGCTGAGCAGTTC. The rearrangement joins TRBV5 to TRBJ2-1; 12 positions match TRBD1. The read stops 1 residue short of the end of the CDR3; the missing end is completed from the germline J gene. This CDR3 has 16 residues. From germline, CDR1 is LGHNA and CDR2 YNLKQL (reference sequence). The junction had 4 bases not matched to a gene; V was cut back by 0 bases and J by 7 bases.

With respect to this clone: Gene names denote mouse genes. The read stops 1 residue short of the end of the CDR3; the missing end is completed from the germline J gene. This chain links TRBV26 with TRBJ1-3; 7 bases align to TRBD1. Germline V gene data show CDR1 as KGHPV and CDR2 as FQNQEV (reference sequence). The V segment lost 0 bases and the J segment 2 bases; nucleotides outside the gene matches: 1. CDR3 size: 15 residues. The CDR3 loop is CASSLSQGAGNTLYF. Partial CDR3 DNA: TGTGCCAGCAGTCTGTCTCAGGGGGCTGGAAATACGCTCTAT.

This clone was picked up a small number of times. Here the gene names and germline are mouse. CDR3 sequence: CASSSGTGWNAEQFF. The CDR3 bases that were read are TGTGCCAGCAGTTCCGGGACAGGGTGGAATGCTGAGCAGTTC. This chain links TRBV26 with TRBJ2-1; 9 bases align to TRBD1. The read ends 1 residue early relative to the CDR3; the germline J gene fills the gap. Trimming removed 5 bases from V and 5 bases from J; junction bases left unmatched: 7. From germline, CDR1 is KGHPV and CDR2 FQNQEV (reference sequence). This CDR3 is 15 amino acids long.

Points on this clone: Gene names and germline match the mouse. The CDR3 loop is CASSAIPYNSPLYF. CDR3 DNA, as far as it was read: TGTGCCAGCAGTGCTATCCCCTATAATTCGCCCCTCTAC. The V call is TRBV13-1, the J call TRBJ1-6; D is ambiguous. The CDR3 end falls 1 residue outside the read, so it is completed with the germline J gene. TRBJ1-6 is noted as an ORF with a role that remains uncertain. The germline gives CDR1 NSHNY, CDR2 SYGAGN. The V and J ends lost 3 bases and 2 bases respectively, with 6 bases between them. CDR3 length: 14 amino acids.

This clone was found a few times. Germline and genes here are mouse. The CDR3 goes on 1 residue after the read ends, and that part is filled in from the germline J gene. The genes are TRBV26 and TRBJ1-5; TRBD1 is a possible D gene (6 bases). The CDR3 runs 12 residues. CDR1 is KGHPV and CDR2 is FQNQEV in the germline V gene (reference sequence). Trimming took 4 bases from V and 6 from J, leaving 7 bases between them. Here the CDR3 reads CASSQQGQAPLF. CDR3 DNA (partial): TGTGCCAGCAGTCAACAGGGCCAGGCTCCGCTT.

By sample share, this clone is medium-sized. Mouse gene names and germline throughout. CDR3 residues: CASSLDSLSGNTLYF. The CDR3 bases that were read are TGTGCCAGCAGTCTGGACAGTCTTTCTGGAAATACGCTCTAT. The chain employs TRBV26 and TRBJ1-3; weak D call: TRBD1 (5 bases). The CDR3 end is not reached by the read, which stops 1 residue before it; the germline J gene fills it in. Germline V gives CDR1 KGHPV, CDR2 FQNQEV (reference sequence). Deletions cut 2 bases from V and 0 bases from J, with 8 bases between. The CDR3 length is 15 residues.

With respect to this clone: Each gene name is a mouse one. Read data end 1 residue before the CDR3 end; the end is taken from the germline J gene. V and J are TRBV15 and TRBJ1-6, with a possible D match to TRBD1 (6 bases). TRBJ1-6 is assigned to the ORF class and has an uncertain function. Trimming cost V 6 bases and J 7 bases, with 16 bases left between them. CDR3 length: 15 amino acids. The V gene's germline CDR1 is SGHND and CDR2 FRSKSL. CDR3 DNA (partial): TGTGCCAGCAGGCCCGGGGGGGCGCGGAATTCGCCCCTCTAC. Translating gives CASRPGGARNSPLY. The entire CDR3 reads CASRPGGARNSPLYF.

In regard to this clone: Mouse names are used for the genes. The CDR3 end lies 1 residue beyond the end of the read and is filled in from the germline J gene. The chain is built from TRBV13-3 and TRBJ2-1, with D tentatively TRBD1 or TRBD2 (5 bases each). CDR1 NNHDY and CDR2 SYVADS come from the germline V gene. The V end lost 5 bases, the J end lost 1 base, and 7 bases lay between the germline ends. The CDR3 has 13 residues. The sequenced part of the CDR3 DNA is TGTGCCAGCAGAAGGGACAACTATGCTGAGCAGTTC. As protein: CASRRDNYAEQF. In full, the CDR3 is CASRRDNYAEQFF.

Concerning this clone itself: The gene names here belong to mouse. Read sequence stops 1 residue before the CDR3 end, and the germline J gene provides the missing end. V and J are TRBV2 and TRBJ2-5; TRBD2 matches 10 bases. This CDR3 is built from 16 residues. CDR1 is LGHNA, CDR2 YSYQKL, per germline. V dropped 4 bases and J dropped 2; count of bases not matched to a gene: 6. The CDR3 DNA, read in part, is TGTGCCAGCAGCCTCCTGGGGGGGCGCCCCCAAGACACCCAGTAC. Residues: CASSLLGGRPQDTQY. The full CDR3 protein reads CASSLLGGRPQDTQYF. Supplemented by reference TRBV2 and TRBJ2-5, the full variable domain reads DPKIIQKPKYLVAVTGSEKILICEQYLGHNAMYWYRQSAKKPLEFMFSYSYQKLMDNQTASSRFQPQSSKKNHLDLQITALKPDDSATYFCASSLLGGRPQDTQYFGPGTRLLVL.

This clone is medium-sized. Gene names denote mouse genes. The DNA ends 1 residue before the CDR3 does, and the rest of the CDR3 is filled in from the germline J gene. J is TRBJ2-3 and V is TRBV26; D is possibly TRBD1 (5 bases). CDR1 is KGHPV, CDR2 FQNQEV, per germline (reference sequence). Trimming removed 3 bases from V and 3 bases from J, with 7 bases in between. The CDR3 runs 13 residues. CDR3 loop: CASSLSGAETLYF. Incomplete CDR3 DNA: TGTGCCAGCAGTCTCTCAGGGGCAGAAACGCTGTAT.

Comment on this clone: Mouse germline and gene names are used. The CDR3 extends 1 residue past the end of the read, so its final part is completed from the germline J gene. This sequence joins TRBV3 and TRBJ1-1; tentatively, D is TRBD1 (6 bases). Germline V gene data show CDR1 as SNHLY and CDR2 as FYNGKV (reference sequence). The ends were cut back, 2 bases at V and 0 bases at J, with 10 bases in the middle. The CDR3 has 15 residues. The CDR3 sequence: CASSLRQDANTEVFF. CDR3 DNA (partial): TGTGCCAGCAGCTTAAGACAGGACGCAAACACAGAAGTCTTC.

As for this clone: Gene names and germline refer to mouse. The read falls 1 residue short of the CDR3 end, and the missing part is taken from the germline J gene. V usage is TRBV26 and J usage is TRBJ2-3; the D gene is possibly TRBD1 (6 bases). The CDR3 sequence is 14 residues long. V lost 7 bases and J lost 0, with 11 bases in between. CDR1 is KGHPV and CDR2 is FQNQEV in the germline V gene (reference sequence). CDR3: CASKGGSSAETLYF. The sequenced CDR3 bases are TGTGCCAGCAAAGGGGGTTCTAGTGCAGAAACGCTGTAT.

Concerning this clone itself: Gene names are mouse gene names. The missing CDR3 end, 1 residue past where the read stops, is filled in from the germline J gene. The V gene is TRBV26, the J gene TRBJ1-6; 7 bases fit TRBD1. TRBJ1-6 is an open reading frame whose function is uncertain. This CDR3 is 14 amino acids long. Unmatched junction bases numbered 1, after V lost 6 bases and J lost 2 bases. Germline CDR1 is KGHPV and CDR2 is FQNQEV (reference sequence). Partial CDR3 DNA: TGTGCCAGCAGCCAGGGGGCCTATAATTCGCCCCTCTAC. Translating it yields CASSQGAYNSPLY. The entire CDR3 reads CASSQGAYNSPLYF.

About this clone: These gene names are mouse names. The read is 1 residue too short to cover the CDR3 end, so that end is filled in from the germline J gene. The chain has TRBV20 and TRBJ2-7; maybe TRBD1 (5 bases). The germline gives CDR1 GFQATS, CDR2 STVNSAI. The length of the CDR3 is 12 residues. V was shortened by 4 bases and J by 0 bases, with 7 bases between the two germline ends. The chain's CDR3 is CGAKQASYEQYF. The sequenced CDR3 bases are TGTGGTGCTAAACAGGCCTCCTATGAACAGTAC.

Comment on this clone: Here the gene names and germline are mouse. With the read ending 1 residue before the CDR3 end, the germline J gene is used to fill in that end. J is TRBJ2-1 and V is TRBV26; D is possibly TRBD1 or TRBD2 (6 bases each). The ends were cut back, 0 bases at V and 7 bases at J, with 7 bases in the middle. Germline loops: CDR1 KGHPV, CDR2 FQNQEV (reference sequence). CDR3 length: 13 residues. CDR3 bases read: TGTGCCAGCAGTCTGTCAGGGGGGGCTGAGCAGTTC. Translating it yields CASSLSGGAEQF. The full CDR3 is CASSLSGGAEQFF.

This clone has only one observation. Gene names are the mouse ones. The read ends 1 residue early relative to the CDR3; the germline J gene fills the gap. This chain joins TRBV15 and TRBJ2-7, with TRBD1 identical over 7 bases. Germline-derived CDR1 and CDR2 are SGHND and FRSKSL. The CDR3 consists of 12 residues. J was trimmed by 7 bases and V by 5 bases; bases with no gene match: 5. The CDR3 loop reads CASSPTGREQYF. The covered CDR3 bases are TGTGCCAGCAGTCCGACAGGGCGGGAACAGTAC.

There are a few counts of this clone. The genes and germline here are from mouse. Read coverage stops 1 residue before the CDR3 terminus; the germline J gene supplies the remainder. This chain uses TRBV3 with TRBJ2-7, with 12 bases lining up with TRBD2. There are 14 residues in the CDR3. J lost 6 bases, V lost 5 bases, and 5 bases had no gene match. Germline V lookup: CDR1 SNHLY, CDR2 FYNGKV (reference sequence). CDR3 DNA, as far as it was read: TGTGCCAGCAGCACCGGGACTGGGGGGAGTGAACAGTAC. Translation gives CASSTGTGGSEQY. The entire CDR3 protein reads CASSTGTGGSEQYF.

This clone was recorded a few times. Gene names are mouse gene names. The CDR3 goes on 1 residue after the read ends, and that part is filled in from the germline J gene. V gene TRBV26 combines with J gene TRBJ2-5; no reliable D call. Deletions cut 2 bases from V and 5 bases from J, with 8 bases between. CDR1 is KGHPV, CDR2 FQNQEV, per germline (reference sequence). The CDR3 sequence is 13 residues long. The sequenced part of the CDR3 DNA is TGTGCCAGCAGTCTGACTGAGGGAGACACCCAGTAC. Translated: CASSLTEGDTQY. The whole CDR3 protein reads CASSLTEGDTQYF.

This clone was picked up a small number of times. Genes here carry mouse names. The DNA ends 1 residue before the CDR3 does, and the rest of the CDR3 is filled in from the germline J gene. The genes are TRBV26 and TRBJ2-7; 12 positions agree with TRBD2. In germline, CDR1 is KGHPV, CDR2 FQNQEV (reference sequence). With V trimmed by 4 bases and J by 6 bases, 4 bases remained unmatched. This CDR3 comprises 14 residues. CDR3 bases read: TGTGCCAGCAGTCAAGACTGGGGGGGCGTTGAACAGTAC. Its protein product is CASSQDWGGVEQY. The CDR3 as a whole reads CASSQDWGGVEQYF.

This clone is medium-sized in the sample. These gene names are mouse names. The part of the CDR3 DNA that was read is TGTGCCAGCAGTCCGGGACAGGGGTCCAACGAAAGATTATTT. Translating it yields CASSPGQGSNERLF. The full CDR3 protein is CASSPGQGSNERLFF. The chain recombines TRBV13-3 with TRBJ1-4; 10 bases are shared with TRBD1. Sequencing ends 1 residue short of the CDR3 end; the germline J gene provides the rest. The CDR3 consists of 15 residues. Germline CDR1 and CDR2: NNHDY and SYVADS. V lost 4 bases and J lost 2; bases outside the gene matches: 2.

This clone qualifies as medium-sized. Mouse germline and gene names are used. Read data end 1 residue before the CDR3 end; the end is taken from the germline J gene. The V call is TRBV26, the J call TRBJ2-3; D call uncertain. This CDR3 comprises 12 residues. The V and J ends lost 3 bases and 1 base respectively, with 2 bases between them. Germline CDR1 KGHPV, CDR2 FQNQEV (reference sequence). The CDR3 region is CASSLGAETLYF. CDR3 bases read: TGTGCCAGCAGTCTAGGTGCAGAAACGCTGTAT.

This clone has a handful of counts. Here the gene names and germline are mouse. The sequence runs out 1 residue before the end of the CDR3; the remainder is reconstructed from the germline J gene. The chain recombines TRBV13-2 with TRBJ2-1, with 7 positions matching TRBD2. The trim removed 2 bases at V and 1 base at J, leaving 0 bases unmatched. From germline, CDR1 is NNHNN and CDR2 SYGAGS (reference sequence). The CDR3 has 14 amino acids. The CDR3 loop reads CASGETGNYAEQFF. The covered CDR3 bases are TGTGCCAGCGGTGAGACTGGGAACTATGCTGAGCAGTTC.

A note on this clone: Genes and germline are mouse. Incomplete CDR3 DNA: TGTGCCAGCTCTCTCCGGGGGGGGGACACCGGGCAGCTCTAC. It encodes CASSLRGGDTGQLY. The full CDR3 sequence reads CASSLRGGDTGQLYF. The rearrangement uses TRBV12-1 and TRBJ2-2; 7 nucleotides match TRBD2. The read gets to within 1 residue of the CDR3 end, and the germline J gene fills in the rest. CDR1 is SGHSN, CDR2 HYEKVE, per germline. Trimming took 0 bases from V and 3 from J; bases not matched to a gene: 3. The CDR3 has 15 residues.

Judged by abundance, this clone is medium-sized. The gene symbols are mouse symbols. CDR3 bases read: TGCTCCAGCAGTCATGGGACTGGGGGGTATGAACAGTAC. Its translation: CSSSHGTGGYEQY. The whole CDR3 reads CSSSHGTGGYEQYF. The gene calls are TRBV23 and TRBJ2-7; the table's TRBD2 call for D was not verified on the DNA. The read is 1 residue too short to cover the CDR3 end, so that end is filled in from the germline J gene. This CDR3 spans 14 amino acids. Per the germline V gene, CDR1 is KGHTA and CDR2 is FQNQQP. Full variable domain (rest looked up from reference TRBV23 and TRBJ2-7): DAAVTQKPRYLIKMKGQEAEMKCIPEKGHTAVFWYQQKQSKELKFLIYFQNQQPLDQIDMVKERFSAVCPSSSLCSLGIRTCEAEDSALYLCSSSHGTGGYEQYFGPGTRLTVL.

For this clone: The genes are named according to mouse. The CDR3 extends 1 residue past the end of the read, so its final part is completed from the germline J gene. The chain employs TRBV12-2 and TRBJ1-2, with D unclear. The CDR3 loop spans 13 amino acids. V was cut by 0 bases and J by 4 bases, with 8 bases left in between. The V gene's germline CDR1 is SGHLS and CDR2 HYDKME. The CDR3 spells CASSLGHPSDYTF. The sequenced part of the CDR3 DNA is TGTGCCAGCTCTCTCGGGCACCCCTCCGACTACACC. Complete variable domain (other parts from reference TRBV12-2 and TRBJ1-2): NSGVVQSPRYIIKGKGERSILKCIPISGHLSVAWYQQTQGQELKFFIQHYDKMERDKGNLPSRFSVQQFDDYHSEMNMSALELEDSAVYFCASSLGHPSDYTFGSGTRLLVI.